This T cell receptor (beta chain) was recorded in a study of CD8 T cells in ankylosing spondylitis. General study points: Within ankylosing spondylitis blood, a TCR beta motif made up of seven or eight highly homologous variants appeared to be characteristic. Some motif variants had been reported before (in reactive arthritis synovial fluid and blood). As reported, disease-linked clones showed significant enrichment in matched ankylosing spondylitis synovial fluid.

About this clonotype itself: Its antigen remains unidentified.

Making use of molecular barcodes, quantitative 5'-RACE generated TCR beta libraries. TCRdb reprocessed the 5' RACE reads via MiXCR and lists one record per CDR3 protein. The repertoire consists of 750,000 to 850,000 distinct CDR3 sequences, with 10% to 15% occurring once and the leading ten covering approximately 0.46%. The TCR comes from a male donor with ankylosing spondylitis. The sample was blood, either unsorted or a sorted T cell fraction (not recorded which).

DNA of the CDR3: TGCAGTGCACTCGACAGGGGGGGGAGAGTAGAGACCCAGTACTTC. Its protein product is CSALDRGGRVETQYF. J is TRBJ2-5 and V is TRBV20-1, with 9 nucleotides matching TRBD1. CDR3 length: 15 residues. With V trimmed by 6 bases and J by 4 bases, 12 bases remained unmatched. Per the germline V gene, CDR1 is DFQATT and CDR2 is SNEGSKA (reference sequence).